Presented here are 10 T cell receptor beta chains from one specimen sequenced in a study of blood T cell repertoires in COVID-19. TCRdb's copy holds only in-frame clones and misses some; the assay was immunoSEQ multiplex PCR. In the table there are approximately 110,000 clones, roughly 84% of which are singletons. The source material was peripheral blood. Receptors originate from a woman older than 75 with active or convalescent COVID-19.

The chain joins TRBV21-1 to TRBJ2-7; TRBD1 is the table's D call and was not checked against the DNA. TRBV21-1 is a recognized pseudogene. The CDR3 spans 15 residues. This CDR3 is CASSLRTANSYEQYF. For the CDR3, the DNA is TGTGCCAGCAGCCTACGGACAGCAAACTCCTACGAGCAGTACTTC.

The V call is TRBV18, the J call TRBJ2-1, with D maybe TRBD1 (6 bases). CDR3 length: 14 residues. Germline V gives CDR1 KGHSH, CDR2 LQKENI. Trimming took 6 bases from V and 1 from J, leaving 10 bases between them. CDR3 protein: CASSQDRSYNEQFF. The CDR3 nucleotides are TGTGCCAGCTCCCAAGACAGGTCCTACAATGAGCAGTTCTTC.

This clone was picked up a small number of times. The V and J genes are TRBV18 and TRBJ2-3; D not resolved. The germline CDR1 and CDR2 sequences are KGHSH and LQKENI. The CDR3 runs to 11 residues. V was shortened by 3 bases and J by 8 bases, with 6 bases between the two germline ends. CDR3 in amino acids: CASSPPGTQYF. DNA of the CDR3: TGTGCCAGCTCACCCCCGGGTACGCAGTATTTT. The full variable domain, completed using reference TRBV18 and TRBJ2-3, is NAGVMQNPRHLVRRRGQEARLRCSPMKGHSHVYWYRQLPEEGLKFMVYLQKENIIDESGMPKERFSAEFPKEGPSILRIQQVVRGDSAAYFCASSPPGTQYFGPGTRLTVL.

With regard to this clone: Germline and junction disagree at one end, which may indicate a read error. CDR3 amino acids: CVSSRTRGQVYGYTF. DNA for the CDR3: TGTGTCAGCAGTAGGACGCGGGGACAGGTCTATGGCTACACCTTC. The V gene is TRBV6-5, the J gene TRBJ1-2; 8 bases align to TRBD1. Germline CDR1 is MNHEY and CDR2 is SVGAGI. The length of the CDR3 is 15 residues.

CDR3 sequence reads: CASSLMGAGELFF. DNA of the CDR3: TGTGCCAGCAGCTTAATGGGAGCCGGGGAGCTGTTTTTT. The chain combines TRBV7-3 with TRBJ2-2, with D possibly matching TRBD2 (5 bases). The CDR3 length is 13 residues. Germline CDR1 and CDR2: SGHTA and FQGTGA. The germline V and J ends were trimmed by 1 base and 6 bases, with 6 bases remaining between them.

Concerning this clone itself: One end of the junction fails to match germline, which may point to a read error. The rearrangement links TRBV7-7 to TRBJ2-6; TRBD1 might be the D (5 bases). The length of the CDR3 is 15 residues. CDR1 and CDR2 (germline): SSHAT, FNYEAQ (reference sequence). Here the CDR3 reads CASSLGATGANVLTF. For the CDR3, the DNA is TGTGCTAGCAGCCTAGGGGCAACTGGGGCCAACGTCCTGACTTTC.

This clone was detected a few times. V is TRBV5-1 and J is TRBJ2-1; TRBD2 agrees at 7 bases. The CDR3 spans 16 residues. The J segment lost 0 bases and the V segment lost 0 bases, leaving 3 bases of the junction unmatched. Germline V gene sequence: CDR1 SGHRS, CDR2 YFSETQ. CDR3 in amino acids: CASSLALADSYNEQFF. CDR3 nucleotides: TGCGCCAGCAGCTTGGCTCTAGCGGACTCCTACAATGAGCAGTTCTTC. The variable domain in full, with the rest retrieved from reference TRBV5-1 and TRBJ2-1, is KAGVTQTPRYLIKTRGQQVTLSCSPISGHRSVSWYQQTPGQGLQFLFEYFSETQRNKGNFPGRFSGRQFSNSRSEMNVSTLELGDSALYLCASSLALADSYNEQFFGPGTRLTVL.

The rearrangement uses TRBV6-5 and TRBJ1-1; unclear D gene. The CDR3 is 14 residues long. Trimming shortened V by 11 bases and J by 4 bases, and 20 bases separated the two germline ends. From germline, CDR1 is MNHEY and CDR2 SVGAGI. The CDR3 bases are TGTGCCTCCACGCAATCGGGGAGGTTCACTGAAGCTTTCTTT. Encoded protein: CASTQSGRFTEAFF.

V is TRBV6-6 and J is TRBJ1-4; D remains unclear. The germline V and J ends were trimmed by 7 bases and 7 bases, with 16 bases remaining between them. In germline, CDR1 is MNHNY, CDR2 SVGAGI (reference sequence). The CDR3 runs to 14 residues. CDR3 in amino acids: CASITGRAGEKLFF. As DNA, the CDR3 is TGTGCCAGCATCACCGGGAGGGCGGGTGAAAAACTGTTTTTT.

The chain employs TRBV5-1 and TRBJ2-7; 7 nucleotides line up with TRBD2. Germline trimming cut 1 base from V and 0 bases from J; bases unmatched to any gene: 1. From germline, CDR1 is SGHRS and CDR2 YFSETQ. This CDR3 comprises 14 residues. The CDR3 reads CASSLPSGSYEQYF. The CDR3 nucleotides read TGCGCCAGCAGCTTGCCTAGCGGCTCCTACGAGCAGTACTTC.